These 20 T cell receptor beta chains came from one sample sequenced in a study of response to subunit inactivated influenza vaccine. Each CDR3 protein is one row after TCRdb ran MiXCR on the RT-PCR reads. The sample carries under 950,000 distinct CDR3 sequences, about 20% recorded once. Material: PBMCs from blood, obtained roughly 5 days after vaccination. All receptors come from a man aged 45 to 65 who received an inactivated influenza vaccine.

This clonotype was recorded at least ten times. This chain links TRBV29-1 with TRBJ2-3; 9 positions agree with TRBD1. Germline V gene data show CDR1 as SQVTM and CDR2 as ANQGSEA. The CDR3 loop spans 17 amino acids. Germline trimming cut 5 bases from V and 2 bases from J; bases unmatched to any gene: 14. The CDR3 DNA follows: TGCAGCGTTCTCCCAAGGGTGGGGGACAGGGTCACAGATACGCAGTATTTT. Its protein product is CSVLPRVGDRVTDTQYF.

This chain uses TRBV20-1 with TRBJ2-5; D is undetermined. The V and J ends lost 1 base and 5 bases respectively, with 8 bases between them. Germline assignment: CDR1 DFQATT and CDR2 SNEGSKA (reference sequence). CDR3 length: 12 residues. The CDR3 nucleotides are TGCAGTGCTAGAGCAAACTGGGAGACCCAGTACTTC. Residues: CSARANWETQYF.

This chain uses TRBV5-1 with TRBJ2-1; 7 bases agree with TRBD2. This CDR3 contains 17 residues. Germline V gene lookup returns CDR1 SGHRS and CDR2 YFSETQ. V was pared by 3 bases and J by 1 base, with 10 bases of the junction left unmatched. The CDR3 coding sequence is TGCGCCAGCAGCTGGGGCCCTACTAGCGTGTCCTACAATGAGCAGTTCTTC. Amino acid sequence: CASSWGPTSVSYNEQFF.

The chain has TRBV4-3 and TRBJ2-3, with 10 bases matching TRBD2. Trimming removed 2 bases from V and 4 bases from J; junction bases left unmatched: 9. Germline CDR1 and CDR2: LGHNA and YSLEER. The CDR3 loop spans 17 amino acids. The CDR3 protein is CASSQLTGTSEADTQYF. DNA of the CDR3: TGCGCCAGCAGCCAACTGACCGGGACTAGCGAAGCAGATACGCAGTATTTT.

This clonotype was recorded at least ten times. The chain couples TRBV20-1 to TRBJ2-1; D call uncertain. V was clipped by 6 bases and J by 7 bases, with 13 bases between them. There are 12 residues in the CDR3. Germline values: CDR1 DFQATT, CDR2 SNEGSKA (reference sequence). The CDR3 is CSATPALNEQFF. In DNA form, the CDR3 reads TGCAGTGCCACTCCAGCGTTAAATGAGCAGTTCTTC.

V is TRBV10-3 and J is TRBJ1-4, with TRBD1 matching 11 bases. The junction had 0 bases not matched to a gene; V was cut back by 8 bases and J by 7 bases. The CDR3 totals 12 residues. Germline CDR1 ENHRY, CDR2 SYGVKD. CDR3 nucleotides: TGTGCCATCGGGACAGGGGGTGAAAAACTGTTTTTT. Protein: CAIGTGGEKLFF.

This clonotype was counted only a few times. This chain's CDR3 is CASSVGEGGSDEQYF. In DNA form, the CDR3 reads TGTGCCAGCAGCGTAGGGGAGGGCGGGAGCGACGAGCAGTACTTC. The chain is built from TRBV9 and TRBJ2-7; 7 bases agree with TRBD2. The CDR3 is made up of 15 amino acids. J lost 5 bases, V lost 0 bases, and 8 bases had no gene match. The V gene's germline CDR1 is SGDLS and CDR2 YYNGEE.

Many counts were recorded for this clonotype. The DNA for the CDR3 is TGCAGTGCTAGAGATGTCGCTAGCGGACCCTACGAGCAGTACTTC. Translating gives CSARDVASGPYEQYF. The J gene is TRBJ2-7, the V gene TRBV20-1, with TRBD2 identical over 7 bases. CDR1 is DFQATT, CDR2 SNEGSKA, per germline (reference sequence). V shed 0 bases, J shed 2 bases, and the junction held 7 bases outside the gene matches. The CDR3 spans 15 residues.

This clonotype was counted a single time. The V and J genes are TRBV3-1 and TRBJ2-7; 7 bases are shared with TRBD2. This CDR3 is 16 amino acids long. Per germline, CDR1 LGHDT and CDR2 YNNKEL (reference sequence). The V segment lost 2 bases and the J segment 0 bases; nucleotides outside the gene matches: 7. The DNA of the CDR3 is TGTGCCAGCAGCCAATCCGGGACTACGAGCTCCTACGAGCAGTACTTC. Residues: CASSQSGTTSSYEQYF.

This clonotype has only a few counts. This chain uses TRBV5-1 with TRBJ2-7; D is perhaps TRBD1 (5 bases). Germline CDR1 reads SGHRS; CDR2 reads YFSETQ. CDR3 length: 13 residues. V was shortened by 9 bases and J by 2 bases, with 15 bases between the two germline ends. The CDR3 here is CATQNRMPYEQYF. The CDR3 DNA reads TGCGCCACCCAAAACAGGATGCCCTACGAGCAGTACTTC.

CDR3 bases: TGTGCCAGCAGCCAAGCCGCACAGTCCTATGGCTACACCTTC. This sequence encodes CASSQAAQSYGYTF. J is TRBJ1-2 and V is TRBV3-1; D not resolved. The CDR3 has 14 amino acids. V was trimmed by 1 base and J by 4 bases, leaving 10 bases between them. Germline lookup yields CDR1 LGHDT and CDR2 YNNKEL (reference sequence).

This clonotype came up a few times. The chain recombines TRBV7-6 with TRBJ2-2; tentative D call: TRBD2 (5 bases). The germline V gene has CDR1 SGHVS and CDR2 FNYEAQ. The CDR3 runs 17 residues. V shed 0 bases and J shed 3 bases, with 14 bases lying between them. The CDR3 sequence is CASSLALRTGDTGELFF. The CDR3 DNA sequence: TGTGCCAGCAGCTTAGCGCTCCGGACTGGAGACACCGGGGAGCTGTTTTTT.

This clonotype was counted a few times. J is TRBJ2-3 and V is TRBV6-5, with a weak D call TRBD1 (5 bases). The CDR3 loop spans 16 amino acids. Germline V lookup: CDR1 MNHEY, CDR2 SVGAGI. Deletions cut 2 bases from V and 1 base from J, with 13 bases between. CDR3 DNA: TGTGCCAGCAGTTACCCCAGGGTTGTCCGCACAGATACGCAGTATTTT. Its protein product is CASSYPRVVRTDTQYF.

This rearrangement joins TRBV5-1 to TRBJ2-7; D is possibly TRBD1 (5 bases). Germline V gene data show CDR1 as SGHRS and CDR2 as YFSETQ. Trimming removed 1 base at V and 5 bases at J, with 19 bases between. The CDR3 runs 16 residues. CDR3 residues: CASSLSPLAGSHEQYF. The DNA of the CDR3 is TGCGCCAGCAGCTTGTCCCCGTTGGCAGGGTCCCACGAGCAGTACTTC.

V gene TRBV7-8 combines with J gene TRBJ2-7, with 10 bases lining up with TRBD1. The germline CDR1 and CDR2 sequences are SGHVS and FQNEAQ. J gave up 5 bases and V 3 bases, and 4 bases lay outside the gene matches. The CDR3 totals 14 residues. In nucleotides, the CDR3 is TGTGCCAGCAGCTTCCGGGACAGGGGTGACGAGCAGTACTTC. This gives the protein CASSFRDRGDEQYF.

CDR3 sequence (DNA): TGTGCCAGCAAAAGACAATCTAGCACAGATACGCAGTATTTT. As protein: CASKRQSSTDTQYF. The chain couples TRBV7-2 to TRBJ2-3; D not resolved. This CDR3 comprises 14 residues. Germline loops: CDR1 SGHTA, CDR2 FQGNSA. Trimming took off 7 bases at V and 0 bases at J, with 11 bases between the two ends. The whole variable domain, filled in from reference TRBV7-2 and TRBJ2-3, reads GAGVSQSPSNKVTEKGKDVELRCDPISGHTALYWYRQSLGQGLEFLIYFQGNSAPDKSGLPSDRFSAERTGGSVSTLTIQRTQQEDSAVYLCASKRQSSTDTQYFGPGTRLTVL.

The J gene is TRBJ1-1, the V gene TRBV6-1; D call uncertain. With 6 bases removed from V and 1 base from J, the gap between germline ends came to 12 bases. Germline values: CDR1 MNHNS, CDR2 SASEGT. The CDR3 has 14 amino acids. The DNA of the CDR3 is TGTGCCAGCAGGCCTCGGGCTGGGAACACTGAAGCTTTCTTT. It translates to CASRPRAGNTEAFF.

This clonotype was seen only a few times. The V call is TRBV7-2, the J call TRBJ2-5; 8 bases agree with TRBD2. In germline, CDR1 is SGHTA, CDR2 FQGNSA. V was clipped by 2 bases and J by 4 bases; unmatched bases: 3. This CDR3 is built from 14 residues. CDR3 nucleotides: TGTGCCAGCAGCTTAATTGGACTAGCAGAGACCCAGTACTTC. This codes for CASSLIGLAETQYF. The entire variable domain, with the rest obtained from reference TRBV7-2 and TRBJ2-5, is as follows: GAGVSQSPSNKVTEKGKDVELRCDPISGHTALYWYRQSLGQGLEFLIYFQGNSAPDKSGLPSDRFSAERTGGSVSTLTIQRTQQEDSAVYLCASSLIGLAETQYFGPGTRLLVL.

J is TRBJ2-1 and V is TRBV11-1; 9 bases fit TRBD1. The CDR3 has 15 amino acids. Germline assignment: CDR1 SGHAT and CDR2 FQDESV (reference sequence). The V and J ends lost 3 bases and 7 bases, in that order; junction bases with no gene match: 7. The CDR3 protein is CASSFIGQGSNEQFF. Here the CDR3 DNA reads TGTGCCAGCAGCTTTATAGGACAGGGGAGTAATGAGCAGTTCTTC.

The genes are TRBV3-1 and TRBJ2-3; D is undetermined. In germline, CDR1 is LGHDT, CDR2 YNNKEL (reference sequence). The CDR3 runs 16 residues. Trimming removed 6 bases at V and 6 bases at J, with 22 bases between. CDR3 amino acids: CASSPTGSLFVDTQYF. The DNA of the CDR3 is TGTGCCAGCAGTCCGACCGGGTCCCTATTTGTTGATACGCAGTATTTT.